Following are 8 T cell receptor beta chains from one sample sequenced in a study of CD8+ T cells in alopecia areata. RNA extraction was followed by reverse transcription into cDNA, which acted as the sequencing template. Only in-frame clones appear in the TCRdb table, and some are missing; sequencing was by immunoSEQ multiplex PCR. The repertoire holds some 160,000 clones, with less than 70% as singletons. The treatment is: oral pan-JAK inhibitor, 5-10 mg twice daily. The sample was CD4+ T cells sorted from blood, taken at week 4, from a patient treated with tofacitinib. These receptors originate from a human donor with alopecia areata.

This clone has a single count. J is TRBJ2-3 and V is TRBV18, with 7 bases that match TRBD2. The CDR3 covers 15 residues. CDR1 and CDR2 from the germline V gene are KGHSH and LQKENI. The junction had 2 bases not matched to a gene; V was cut back by 1 base and J by 1 base. The CDR3 bases are TGTGCCAGCTCACCACAGCGGGACCGCACAGATACGCAGTATTTT. Protein: CASSPQRDRTDTQYF.

CDR3 amino acids: CASSLAGYSDTGELFF. CDR3 sequence (DNA): TGCGCCAGCAGCTTGGCAGGATATTCGGACACCGGGGAGCTGTTTTTT. The V call is TRBV5-1, the J call TRBJ2-2; D unresolved. Germline lookup yields CDR1 SGHRS and CDR2 YFSETQ. Trimming left V 0 bases short and J 3 bases short, with 12 bases between. The CDR3 runs 16 residues.

The sample holds a few counts of this clone. The genes are TRBV30 and TRBJ2-2, with a possible D match to TRBD1 (7 bases). The germline V gene encodes CDR1 GTSNPN and CDR2 SVGIG (reference sequence). The CDR3 consists of 14 residues. V was cut by 4 bases and J by 4 bases, with 13 bases left in between. The CDR3 is CAWIRQGGTGELFF. Written as DNA, the CDR3 is TGTGCCTGGATTCGGCAGGGGGGCACCGGGGAGCTGTTTTTT.

The chain has TRBV9 and TRBJ1-6, with D uncertain. From germline, CDR1 is SGDLS and CDR2 YYNGEE. V lost 4 bases to trimming and J lost 2 bases, with 10 bases between them. CDR3 length: 15 amino acids. CDR3 sequence reads: CASSPGWAYNSPLHF. Here the CDR3 DNA reads TGTGCCAGCAGCCCCGGTTGGGCCTATAATTCACCCCTCCACTTT.

This rearrangement joins TRBV18 to TRBJ2-7, with 7 nucleotides matching TRBD2. Trimming took 6 bases from V and 5 from J; bases not matched to a gene: 7. The CDR3 totals 13 residues. Looked up from germline, CDR1 is KGHSH and CDR2 is LQKENI. This CDR3 is CASSPAGYHEQYF. The CDR3 region has the DNA TGTGCCAGCTCTCCAGCGGGGTACCACGAGCAGTACTTC.

With respect to this clone: Other DNA sequences in the same sample also yield this CDR3. The chain has TRBV29-1 and TRBJ2-5; TRBD1 aligns across 8 bases. Germline V CDR1 and CDR2: SQVTM, ANQGSEA. Germline trimming cut 6 bases from V and 1 base from J; bases unmatched to any gene: 1. The CDR3 is 12 residues long. CDR3 DNA: TGCAGCGTAGGACAGGGCCAAGAGACCCAGTACTTC. This translates into CSVGQGQETQYF.

The J gene is TRBJ2-3, the V gene TRBV29-1, with D unresolved. The CDR3 extends over 12 amino acids. The germline V and J ends were trimmed by 4 bases and 1 base, with 6 bases remaining between them. The germline gives CDR1 SQVTM, CDR2 ANQGSEA. CDR3 in DNA: TGCAGCGTTGGGCCCCGCACAGATACGCAGTATTTT. Translating it yields CSVGPRTDTQYF.

The sample holds a few counts of this clone. The chain uses TRBV29-1 and TRBJ2-1; possibly TRBD1 for D (6 bases). CDR1 is SQVTM, CDR2 ANQGSEA, per germline. Trimming cost V 6 bases and J 2 bases, with 20 bases left between them. The CDR3 length is 16 residues. CDR3 DNA: TGCAGCGTAGGTACCCTACAGGGAGCACCCTACAATGAGCAGTTCTTC. It codes for CSVGTLQGAPYNEQFF.